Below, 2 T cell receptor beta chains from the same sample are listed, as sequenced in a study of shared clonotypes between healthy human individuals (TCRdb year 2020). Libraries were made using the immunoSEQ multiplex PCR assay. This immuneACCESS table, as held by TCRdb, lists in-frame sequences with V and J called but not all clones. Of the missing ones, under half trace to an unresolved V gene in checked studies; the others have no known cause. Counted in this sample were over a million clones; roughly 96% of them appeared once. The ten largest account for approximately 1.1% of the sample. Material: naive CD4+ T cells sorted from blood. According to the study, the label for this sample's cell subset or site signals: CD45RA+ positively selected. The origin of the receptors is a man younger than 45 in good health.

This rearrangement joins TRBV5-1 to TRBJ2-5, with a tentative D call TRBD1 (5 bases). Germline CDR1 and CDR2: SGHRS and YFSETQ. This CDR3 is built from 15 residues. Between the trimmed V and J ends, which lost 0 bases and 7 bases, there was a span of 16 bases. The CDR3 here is CASSLEGPQQGTQYF. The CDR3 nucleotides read TGCGCCAGCAGCTTGGAAGGGCCGCAGCAGGGGACCCAGTACTTC.

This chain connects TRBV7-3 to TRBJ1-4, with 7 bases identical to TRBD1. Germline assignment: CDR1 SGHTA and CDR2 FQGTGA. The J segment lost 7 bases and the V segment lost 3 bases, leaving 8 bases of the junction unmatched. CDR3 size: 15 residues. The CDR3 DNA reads TGTGCCAGCAGCTTGACAGGGACGTATGGTGAAAAACTGTTTTTT. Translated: CASSLTGTYGEKLFF.